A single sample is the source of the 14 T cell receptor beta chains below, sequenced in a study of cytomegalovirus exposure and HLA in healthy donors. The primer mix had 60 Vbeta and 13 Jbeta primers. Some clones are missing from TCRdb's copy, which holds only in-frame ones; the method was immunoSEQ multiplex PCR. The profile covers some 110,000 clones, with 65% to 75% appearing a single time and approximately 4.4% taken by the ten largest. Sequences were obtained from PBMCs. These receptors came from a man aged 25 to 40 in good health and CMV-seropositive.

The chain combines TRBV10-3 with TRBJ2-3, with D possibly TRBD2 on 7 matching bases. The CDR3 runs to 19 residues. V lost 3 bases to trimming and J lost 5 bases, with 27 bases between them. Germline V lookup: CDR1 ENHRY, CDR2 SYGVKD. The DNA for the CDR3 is TGTGCCATCAGTGAACCTCCCATCTCAGAGGGGGGGCCTAAAGATACGCAGTATTTT. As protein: CAISEPPISEGGPKDTQYF.

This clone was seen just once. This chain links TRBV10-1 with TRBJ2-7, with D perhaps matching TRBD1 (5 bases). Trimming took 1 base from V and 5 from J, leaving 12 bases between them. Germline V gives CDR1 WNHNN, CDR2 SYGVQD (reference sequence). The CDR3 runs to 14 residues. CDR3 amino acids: CASSEFRVDHEQYF. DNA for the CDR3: TGCGCCAGCAGTGAGTTCAGGGTTGACCACGAGCAGTACTTC.

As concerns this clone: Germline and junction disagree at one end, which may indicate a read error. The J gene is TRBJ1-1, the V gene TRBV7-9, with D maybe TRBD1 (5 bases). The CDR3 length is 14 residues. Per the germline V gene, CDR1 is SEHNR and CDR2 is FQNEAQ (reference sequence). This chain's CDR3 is CSSSLQVSNTEAFF. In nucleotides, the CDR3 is TGTTCCAGCAGCTTACAGGTTTCGAACACTGAAGCTTTCTTT.

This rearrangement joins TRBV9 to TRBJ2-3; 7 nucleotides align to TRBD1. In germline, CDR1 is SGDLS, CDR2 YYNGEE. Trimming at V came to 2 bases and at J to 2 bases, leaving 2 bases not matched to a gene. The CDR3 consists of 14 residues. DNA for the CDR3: TGTGCCAGCAGCGTTGGGACAGTCACAGATACGCAGTATTTT. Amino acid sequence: CASSVGTVTDTQYF.

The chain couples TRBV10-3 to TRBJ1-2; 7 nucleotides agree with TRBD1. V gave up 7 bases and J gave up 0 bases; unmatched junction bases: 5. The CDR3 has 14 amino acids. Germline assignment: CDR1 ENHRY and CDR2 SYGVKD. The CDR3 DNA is TGTGCCATCACCGGGGACAGAGCTAACTATGGCTACACCTTC. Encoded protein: CAITGDRANYGYTF.

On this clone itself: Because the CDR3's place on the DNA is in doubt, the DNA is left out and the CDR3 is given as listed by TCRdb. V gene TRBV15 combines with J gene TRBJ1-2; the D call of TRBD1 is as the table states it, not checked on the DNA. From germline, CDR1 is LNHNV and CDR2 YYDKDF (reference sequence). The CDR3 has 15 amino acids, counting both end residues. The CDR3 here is CATSRVGTGNYGYPF.

The DNA of the CDR3 is TGCGCCAGCAGCCCAGGTGCTGAGGGCGGGGAGACCCAGTACTTC. Encoded protein: CASSPGAEGGETQYF. This chain joins TRBV5-1 and TRBJ2-5; a weak D match, TRBD2 (5 bases). Looked up from germline, CDR1 is SGHRS and CDR2 is YFSETQ. Trimming left V 4 bases short and J 5 bases short, with 18 bases between. This CDR3 is 15 amino acids long. The full variable domain, with the rest looked up from reference TRBV5-1 and TRBJ2-5, is KAGVTQTPRYLIKTRGQQVTLSCSPISGHRSVSWYQQTPGQGLQFLFEYFSETQRNKGNFPGRFSGRQFSNSRSEMNVSTLELGDSALYLCASSPGAEGGETQYFGPGTRLLVL.

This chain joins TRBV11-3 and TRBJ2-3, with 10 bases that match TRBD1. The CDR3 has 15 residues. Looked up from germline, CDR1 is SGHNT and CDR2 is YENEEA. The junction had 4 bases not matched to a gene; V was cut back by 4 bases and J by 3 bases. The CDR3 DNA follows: TGTGCCAGCAGCTCCCGGGACAGGGGAACAGATACGCAGTATTTT. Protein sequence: CASSSRDRGTDTQYF.

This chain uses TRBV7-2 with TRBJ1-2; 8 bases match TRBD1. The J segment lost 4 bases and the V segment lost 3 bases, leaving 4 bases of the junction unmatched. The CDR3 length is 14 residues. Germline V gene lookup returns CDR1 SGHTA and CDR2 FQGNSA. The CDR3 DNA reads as TGTGCCAGCAGCTTCGACAGGGGTGGCTATGGCTACACCTTC. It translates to CASSFDRGGYGYTF.

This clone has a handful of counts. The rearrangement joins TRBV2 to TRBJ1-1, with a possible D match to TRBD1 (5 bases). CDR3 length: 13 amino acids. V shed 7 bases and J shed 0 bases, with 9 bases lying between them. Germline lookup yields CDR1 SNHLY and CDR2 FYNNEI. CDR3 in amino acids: CASKQDMNTEAFF. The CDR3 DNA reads TGTGCCAGCAAGCAGGACATGAACACTGAAGCTTTCTTT.

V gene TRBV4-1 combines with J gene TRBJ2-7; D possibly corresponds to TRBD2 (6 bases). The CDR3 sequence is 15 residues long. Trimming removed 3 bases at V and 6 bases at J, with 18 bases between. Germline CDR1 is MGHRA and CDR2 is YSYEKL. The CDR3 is CASSHAGPPVVEQYF. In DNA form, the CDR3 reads TGCGCCAGCAGCCACGCGGGACCGCCAGTGGTCGAGCAGTACTTC.

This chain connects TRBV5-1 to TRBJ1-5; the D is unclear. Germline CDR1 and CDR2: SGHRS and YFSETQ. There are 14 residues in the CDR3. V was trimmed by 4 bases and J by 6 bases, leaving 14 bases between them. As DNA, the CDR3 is TGCGCCAGCAGCCCGTCGGGTATCGGTCAGCCCCAGCATTTT. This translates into CASSPSGIGQPQHF.

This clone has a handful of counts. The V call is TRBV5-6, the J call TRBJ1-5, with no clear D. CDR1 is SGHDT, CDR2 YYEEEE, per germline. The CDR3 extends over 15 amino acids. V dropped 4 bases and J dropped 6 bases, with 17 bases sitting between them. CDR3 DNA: TGTGCCAGCAGCCCCGGGGTAAGGGTTGGTCAGCCCCAGCATTTT. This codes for CASSPGVRVGQPQHF.

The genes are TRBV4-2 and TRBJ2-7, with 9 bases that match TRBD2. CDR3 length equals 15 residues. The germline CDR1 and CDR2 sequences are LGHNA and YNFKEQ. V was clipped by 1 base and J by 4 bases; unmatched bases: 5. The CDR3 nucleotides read TGTGCCAGCAGCCAAGGGGCTAGCGGGACTTACGAGCAGTACTTC. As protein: CASSQGASGTYEQYF.